This T cell receptor (beta chain) was captured in a study of shared clonotypes between healthy human individuals. Findings and caveats of the study: Naive subsets generally had larger estimated richness than memory subsets. Clonotype sharing across several donors was observed for 5% to 6.5% of naive CD4 clonotypes.

Turning to this clone: Antigen: not known.

Each subset's genomic DNA was split evenly across several immunoSEQ plates. Sequenced by immunoSEQ multiplex PCR; TCRdb stores in-frame clones only, minus some. The sample records 2 million to 3 million clones, roughly 93% being singletons. CDR3 length equals 16 residues. The V gene end was trimmed by 3 bases and the J gene end by 7 bases; junction bases not matched to a gene: 10. Germline CDR1 SGHNT, CDR2 YYREEE (reference sequence). This clonotype originated in a man aged 18 to 30 in good health. Some clones in this sample may be carry-over from other donors' samples. The genes are TRBV5-4 and TRBJ1-4; TRBD1 agrees at 9 bases. Sequenced sample: naive CD4+ T cells from PBMCs. The subset denotes: CD45RA+ positively selected. The CDR3 DNA sequence: TGTGCCAGCAGCTCGGAACCGGGACAGGGTGGTGAAAAACTGTTTTTT. It yields the protein CASSSEPGQGGEKLFF.